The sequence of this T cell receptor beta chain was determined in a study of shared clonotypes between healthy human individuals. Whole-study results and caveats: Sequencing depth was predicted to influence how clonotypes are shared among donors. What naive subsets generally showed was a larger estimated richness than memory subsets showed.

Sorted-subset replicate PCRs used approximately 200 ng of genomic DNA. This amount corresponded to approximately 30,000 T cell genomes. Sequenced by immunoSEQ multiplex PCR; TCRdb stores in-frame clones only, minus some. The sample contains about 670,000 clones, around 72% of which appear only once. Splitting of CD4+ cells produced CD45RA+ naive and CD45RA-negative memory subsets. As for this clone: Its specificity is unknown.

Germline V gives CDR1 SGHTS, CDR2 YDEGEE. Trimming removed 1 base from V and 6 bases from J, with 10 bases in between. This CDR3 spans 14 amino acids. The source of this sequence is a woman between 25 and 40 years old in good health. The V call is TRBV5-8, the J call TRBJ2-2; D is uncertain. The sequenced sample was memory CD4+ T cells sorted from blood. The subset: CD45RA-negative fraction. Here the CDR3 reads CASSLFRVAGELFF. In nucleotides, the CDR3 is TGTGCCAGCAGCTTGTTTCGAGTGGCCGGGGAGCTGTTTTTT.